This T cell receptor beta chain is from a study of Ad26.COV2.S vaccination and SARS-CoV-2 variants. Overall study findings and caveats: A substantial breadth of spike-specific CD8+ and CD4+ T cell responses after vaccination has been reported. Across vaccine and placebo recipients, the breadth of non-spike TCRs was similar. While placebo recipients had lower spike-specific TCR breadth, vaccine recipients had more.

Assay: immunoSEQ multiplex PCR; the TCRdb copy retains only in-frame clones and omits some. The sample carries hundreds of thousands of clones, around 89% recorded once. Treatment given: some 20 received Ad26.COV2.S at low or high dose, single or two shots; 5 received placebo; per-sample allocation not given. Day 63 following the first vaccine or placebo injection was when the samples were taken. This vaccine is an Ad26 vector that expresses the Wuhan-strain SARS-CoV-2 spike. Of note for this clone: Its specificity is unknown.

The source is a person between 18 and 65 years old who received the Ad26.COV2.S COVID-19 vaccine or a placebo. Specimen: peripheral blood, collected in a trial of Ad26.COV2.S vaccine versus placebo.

This CDR3 is CASSPDVKNSPLHF. The CDR3 bases are TGTGCCAGCAGCCCGGACGTCAAGAATTCACCCCTCCACTTT. V is TRBV5-6 and J is TRBJ1-6, with D uncertain. Trimming removed 4 bases at V and 7 bases at J, with 12 bases between. The CDR3 extends over 14 amino acids. Germline assignment: CDR1 SGHDT and CDR2 YYEEEE.